These T cell receptor beta chains were read from a single sample in a study of CD8 T cells in Susac syndrome. TCRdb called the immunoSEQ multiplex PCR reads again in MiXCR, with one record for every CDR3 protein. Here the sample spans around 280,000 distinct CDR3 sequences, roughly 81% being singletons. The sequencing input was CD8+ T cells from PBMCs. The source of these receptors is a human donor with multiple sclerosis. Each CDR3 is given with its conserved first and last residue. Each record gives: V gene, clone size, CDR3 length, J gene, D gene, CDR3 DNA, CDR3 protein. The D gene is left open where the match is weak. Size tells how often a clone was seen (once, few, many) or the class of an expanded clone, and some rows leave it out.

V gene: TRBV5-6
clone size: .
CDR3 length: 15
J gene: TRBJ2-1
D gene: .
CDR3 DNA: TGTGCCAGCAGCTTCCGGGAGAGGGTCTACAATGAGCAGTTCTTC
CDR3 protein: CASSFRERVYNEQFF

V gene: TRBV30
clone size: .
CDR3 length: 12
J gene: TRBJ1-1
D gene: .
CDR3 DNA: TGTGCCTGGAGCACAGGGCATCTTGAAGCTTTCTTT
CDR3 protein: CAWSTGHLEAFF

V gene: TRBV7-8
clone size: .
CDR3 length: 15
J gene: TRBJ2-5
D gene: TRBD1
CDR3 DNA: TGTGCCAGCAGCGTACTACAGGGGGCAGGGGAGACCCAGTACTTC
CDR3 protein: CASSVLQGAGETQYF

V gene: TRBV5-4
clone size: .
CDR3 length: 15
J gene: TRBJ1-4
D gene: TRBD1
CDR3 DNA: TGTGCCAGCAGCTTGGGGACAGGGACAGGTGAAAAACTGTTTTTT
CDR3 protein: CASSLGTGTGEKLFF

V gene: TRBV4-2
clone size: once
CDR3 length: 13
J gene: TRBJ2-7
D gene: .
CDR3 DNA: TGTGCCTCCCGCCCCGACGCGGCCTACGAGCAGTACTTC
CDR3 protein: CASRPDAAYEQYF

V gene: TRBV6-2/TRBV6-3
clone size: .
CDR3 length: 16
J gene: TRBJ2-2
D gene: TRBD2
CDR3 DNA: TGTGCCAGCAGGACTAGGGGGACTAGCCCTGTCGGGGAGCTGTTTTTT
CDR3 protein: CASRTRGTSPVGELFF

V gene: TRBV29-1
clone size: .
CDR3 length: 15
J gene: TRBJ2-7
D gene: .
CDR3 DNA: TGCAGCGTTGAAGGATCAACGGACAGCTCCTACGAGCAGTACTTC
CDR3 protein: CSVEGSTDSSYEQYF

V gene: TRBV27
clone size: .
CDR3 length: 11
J gene: TRBJ1-1
D gene: .
CDR3 DNA: TGTGCCAGCAGTCAATACGACGAAGCTTTCTTT
CDR3 protein: CASSQYDEAFF

V gene: TRBV7-8
clone size: .
CDR3 length: 14
J gene: TRBJ1-5
D gene: .
CDR3 DNA: TGTGCCAGCAGCGGAGGGCCTGTAAATCAGCCCCAGCATTTT
CDR3 protein: CASSGGPVNQPQHF

V gene: TRBV28
clone size: .
CDR3 length: 15
J gene: TRBJ2-1
D gene: .
CDR3 DNA: TGTGCCAGCAGTTTAGGACAGTGTCTGTACAATGAGCAGTTCTTC
CDR3 protein: CASSLGQCLYNEQFF

V gene: TRBV29-1
clone size: .
CDR3 length: 17
J gene: TRBJ1-1
D gene: TRBD1
CDR3 DNA: TGCAGCGTCCCCAATTGGGACAGACAAGGGGGTATCACTGAAGCTTTCTTT
CDR3 protein: CSVPNWDRQGGITEAFF

V gene: TRBV23-1
clone size: .
CDR3 length: 16
J gene: TRBJ1-5
D gene: .
CDR3 DNA: TGCGCCAGCAGTCTACACCGGGACGGCAGGAATCAGCCCCAGCATTTT
CDR3 protein: CASSLHRDGRNQPQHF

V gene: TRBV2
clone size: .
CDR3 length: 13
J gene: TRBJ2-5
D gene: TRBD2
CDR3 DNA: TGTGCCAGCACCGGACTAGGGGTAGAGACCCAGTACTTC
CDR3 protein: CASTGLGVETQYF

V gene: TRBV7-9
clone size: .
CDR3 length: 13
J gene: TRBJ1-1
D gene: TRBD1
CDR3 DNA: TGTGCCAGCCTCGGGACAGGGGGCACTGAAGCTTTCTTT
CDR3 protein: CASLGTGGTEAFF

V gene: TRBV7-3
clone size: few
CDR3 length: 14
J gene: TRBJ2-3
D gene: .
CDR3 DNA: TGTGCCAGCAGCTCCGTGGGACCCCCAGATACGCAGTATTTT
CDR3 protein: CASSSVGPPDTQYF

V gene: TRBV13
clone size: few
CDR3 length: 16
J gene: TRBJ2-3
D gene: TRBD2
CDR3 DNA: TGTGCCAGCAGTTTGCGTCTAGCGGGTATCACAGATACGCAGTATTTT
CDR3 protein: CASSLRLAGITDTQYF

V gene: TRBV2
clone size: .
CDR3 length: 17
J gene: TRBJ2-5
D gene: TRBD2
CDR3 DNA: TGTGCCAGCATTATGACTAGCGGGCGTTGGTACCAAGAGACCCAGTACTTC
CDR3 protein: CASIMTSGRWYQETQYF

V gene: TRBV9
clone size: .
CDR3 length: 15
J gene: TRBJ2-1
D gene: .
CDR3 DNA: TGTGCCAGCAGCGTGGCTCTGAGCTCCTACAATGAGCAGTTCTTC
CDR3 protein: CASSVALSSYNEQFF

V gene: TRBV6-1
clone size: .
CDR3 length: 15
J gene: TRBJ1-2
D gene: .
CDR3 DNA: TGTGCCAGCAGTGAGTTTGGCAGGGGAGGAGGAGGCTACACCTTC
CDR3 protein: CASSEFGRGGGGYTF

V gene: TRBV4-1
clone size: .
CDR3 length: 15
J gene: TRBJ2-3
D gene: .
CDR3 DNA: TGCGCCAGCAGCCAATCCAGCCCTAGCACAGATACGCAGTATTTT
CDR3 protein: CASSQSSPSTDTQYF

V gene: TRBV28
clone size: .
CDR3 length: 18
J gene: TRBJ1-1
D gene: .
CDR3 DNA: TGTGCCAGCAGTTTTCCCGGGATGGTGGGAGGAGTAGGGACTGAAGCTTTCTTT
CDR3 protein: CASSFPGMVGGVGTEAFF

V gene: TRBV28
clone size: .
CDR3 length: 15
J gene: TRBJ2-5
D gene: .
CDR3 DNA: TGTGCCAGCAGTCGACTCCAGGGAGGCCAAGAGACCCAGTACTTC
CDR3 protein: CASSRLQGGQETQYF

V gene: TRBV2
clone size: .
CDR3 length: 11
J gene: TRBJ1-1
D gene: .
CDR3 DNA: TGTGCCAGCAGAACACAGGTTGAAGCTTTCTTT
CDR3 protein: CASRTQVEAFF

V gene: TRBV18
clone size: .
CDR3 length: 13
J gene: TRBJ2-3
D gene: .
CDR3 DNA: TGTGCCAGCTCACCCAGGGGCACAGATACGCAGTATTTT
CDR3 protein: CASSPRGTDTQYF

V gene: TRBV29-1
clone size: .
CDR3 length: 14
J gene: TRBJ2-7
D gene: TRBD2
CDR3 DNA: TGCAGCGTTGAGGAGCGGGATCCTCCCTACGAGCAGTACTTC
CDR3 protein: CSVEERDPPYEQYF